Ten or more counts support the clone carrying this T cell receptor (beta chain). This CDR3 comprises 13 residues. The V and J ends lost 5 bases and 7 bases respectively, with 14 bases between them. From germline, CDR1 is LNHDA and CDR2 SQIVND (reference sequence). What was amplified from RNA transcripts were TCR beta CDR3 regions. The HTBI set primed first-round TCR CDR3 RT-PCR. In TCRdb, the multiplex PCR reads were re-called with MiXCR into one record per CDR3 protein. The sample holds a few hundred thousand distinct CDR3 sequences; over 13% are singletons and the top ten take around 17%. This sample was taken from a study of T cells in Graves' hyperthyroidism and ophthalmopathy.

This rearrangement joins TRBV19 to TRBJ1-2; perhaps TRBD1 as D (5 bases). Sequencing was carried out using blood. The clonotype originates from a woman aged 18-30 years with Graves' hyperthyroidism. The CDR3 loop is CASSLGQLRGYTF. In nucleotides, the CDR3 is TGTGCCAGTAGTCTGGGGCAGTTGCGTGGCTACACCTTC.